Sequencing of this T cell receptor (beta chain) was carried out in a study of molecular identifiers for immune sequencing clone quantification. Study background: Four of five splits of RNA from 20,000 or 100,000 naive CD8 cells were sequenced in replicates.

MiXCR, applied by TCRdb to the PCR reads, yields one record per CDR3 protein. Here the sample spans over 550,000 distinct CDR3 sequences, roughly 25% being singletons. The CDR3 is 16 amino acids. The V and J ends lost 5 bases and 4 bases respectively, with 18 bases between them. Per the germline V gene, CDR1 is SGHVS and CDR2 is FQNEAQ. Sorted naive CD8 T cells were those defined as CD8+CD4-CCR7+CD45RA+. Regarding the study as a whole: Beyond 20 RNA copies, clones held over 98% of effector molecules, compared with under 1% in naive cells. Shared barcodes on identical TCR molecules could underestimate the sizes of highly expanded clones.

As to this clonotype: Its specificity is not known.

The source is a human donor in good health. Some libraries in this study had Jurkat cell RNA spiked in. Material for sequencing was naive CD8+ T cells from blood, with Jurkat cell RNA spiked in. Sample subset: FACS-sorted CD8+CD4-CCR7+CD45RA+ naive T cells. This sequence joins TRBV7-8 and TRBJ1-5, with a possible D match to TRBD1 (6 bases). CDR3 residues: CASSRTKTGINQPQHF. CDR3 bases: TGTGCCAGCAGCCGAACTAAAACAGGGATTAATCAGCCCCAGCATTTT. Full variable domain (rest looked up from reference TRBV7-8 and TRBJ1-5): GAGVSQSPRYKVAKRGQDVALRCDPISGHVSLFWYQQALGQGPEFLTYFQNEAQLDKSGLPSDRFFAERPEGSVSTLKIQRTQQEDSAVYLCASSRTKTGINQPQHFGDGTRLSIL.